These 9 T cell receptor beta chains were all obtained from the same sample, sequenced in a study of control samples from healthy donors and cancer patients (dated by TCRdb to 2018 to 2021). Library generation was performed with the immunoSEQ multiplex PCR assay. TCRdb limited this immuneACCESS table to in-frame rearrangements with V and J called. A share of clones is missing; checked studies link under half to unresolved V genes, and the rest is unexplained. The sample data list around 30,000 clones, and approximately 93% of these were observed just once. 1.7% of the sample goes to the ten largest clones. Sequencing was performed on PBMCs. The receptors come from a man aged 40-49 years with colorectal cancer.

The V and J genes are TRBV4-3 and TRBJ2-3; the D gene could be TRBD1 or TRBD2 (6 bases each). Germline V gene lookup returns CDR1 LGHNA and CDR2 YSLEER. V dropped 5 bases and J dropped 0 bases, with 15 bases sitting between them. This CDR3 comprises 16 residues. The CDR3 loop reads CASSSAWGASTDTQYF. The DNA for the CDR3 is TGCGCCAGCAGCTCTGCCTGGGGGGCTAGCACAGATACGCAGTATTTT.

This rearrangement joins TRBV19 to TRBJ1-2; 10 bases agree with TRBD1. Trimming cost V 7 bases and J 7 bases; bases outside gene matches: 9. Germline lookup yields CDR1 LNHDA and CDR2 SQIVND (reference sequence). The CDR3 consists of 14 residues. Written as DNA, the CDR3 is TGTGCCAGTACCGTGGGACAGGGGTTAGGTGGCTACACCTTC. Translating gives CASTVGQGLGGYTF.

The chain employs TRBV6-1 and TRBJ2-1, with 9 bases matching TRBD1. CDR1 and CDR2 from the germline V gene are MNHNS and SASEGT. This CDR3 is 17 amino acids long. Trimming took 4 bases from V and 4 from J; bases not matched to a gene: 11. The chain's CDR3 is CASSATFPGQGYNEQFF. CDR3 coding DNA: TGTGCCAGCAGTGCTACCTTTCCGGGACAGGGATACAATGAGCAGTTCTTC.

This clone came up a few times. The genes are TRBV2 and TRBJ2-1; 15 bases line up with TRBD2. This CDR3 contains 18 residues. Trimming took 5 bases from V and 0 from J; bases not matched to a gene: 5. Looked up from germline, CDR1 is SNHLY and CDR2 is FYNNEI. This CDR3 is CASSTGTSGGSSYNEQFF. CDR3 sequence (DNA): TGTGCCAGCAGTACCGGGACTAGCGGGGGGAGCTCCTACAATGAGCAGTTCTTC.

The chain joins TRBV5-1 to TRBJ1-2; no reliable D call. CDR3 length: 17 residues. V lost 4 bases and J 6 bases, leaving 25 bases between the germline ends. In germline, CDR1 is SGHRS, CDR2 YFSETQ. The CDR3 DNA reads as TGCGCCAGCAGCCCCGGTTACGGAGGCCAGGTTGTCGATGGCTACACCTTC. The encoded protein is CASSPGYGGQVVDGYTF.

This clone was found once. This chain uses TRBV30 with TRBJ1-3; no clear D. V dropped 2 bases and J dropped 1 base, with 3 bases sitting between them. This CDR3 comprises 12 residues. CDR1 is GTSNPN and CDR2 is SVGIG in the germline V gene (reference sequence). As DNA, the CDR3 is TGTGCCTGGAGTCCGTCTGGAAACACCATATATTTT. Protein: CAWSPSGNTIYF.

The chain joins TRBV6-6 to TRBJ1-5; D is undetermined. CDR3 length: 16 amino acids. Per the germline V gene, CDR1 is MNHNY and CDR2 is SVGAGI (reference sequence). Trimming pared 3 bases from V and 1 base from J, leaving 13 bases between. CDR3 nucleotides: TGTGCCAGCAGTTATCCCCCTGGTGTAAGCAATCAGCCCCAGCATTTT. The encoded protein is CASSYPPGVSNQPQHF.

The CDR3 region has the DNA TGTGCCAGCAGCAGGGGACAGGGCGTCACTAATGAAAAACTGTTTTTT. It encodes CASSRGQGVTNEKLFF. The chain joins TRBV7-9 to TRBJ1-4, with TRBD1 matching over 9 bases. Germline CDR1 is SEHNR and CDR2 is FQNEAQ (reference sequence). With V trimmed by 5 bases and J by 2 bases, 6 bases remained unmatched. This CDR3 spans 16 amino acids.

The chain combines TRBV5-1 with TRBJ1-2; the D gene is possibly TRBD1 (5 bases). This CDR3 is 15 amino acids long. The V gene lost 0 bases and the J gene lost 8 bases, with 17 bases spanning the gap. Germline V gene sequence: CDR1 SGHRS, CDR2 YFSETQ. The CDR3: CASSLEWAGSDGYTF. For the CDR3, the DNA is TGCGCCAGCAGCTTGGAGTGGGCAGGGTCAGACGGCTACACCTTC.